The 8 T cell receptor beta chains in this list originate from one sample, sequenced in a study of blood T cells in healthy people across ages. With a J-beta primer mix and a sample-barcoded 5' primer, a second PCR ran about 7 to 11 cycles. TCRdb recomputed calls from the 5' RACE reads with MiXCR, one row per CDR3 protein. The repertoire holds more than 700,000 distinct CDR3 sequences, with about 55% as singletons. The specimen sequenced was blood. Receptors originate from an elderly man in good health.

This rearrangement joins TRBV6-2 or TRBV6-3 to TRBJ1-2; D gene ambiguous. CDR1 and CDR2 (germline): MNHEY, SVGEGT. CDR3 length equals 15 residues. V was trimmed by 1 base and J by 8 bases, leaving 17 bases between them. The CDR3 loop is CASSYLAASSSGYTF. CDR3 in DNA: TGTGCCAGCAGTTACTTGGCAGCCTCCAGTAGCGGCTACACCTTC.

The chain employs TRBV5-1 and TRBJ2-6; maybe TRBD2 (6 bases). The CDR3 length is 20 residues. V was cut by 2 bases and J by 1 base, with 22 bases left in between. Germline CDR1 and CDR2: SGHRS and YFSETQ. CDR3 DNA: TGCGCCAGCAGCTTTCCCCGTGGGGAGGCATTCCGATCTGGGGCCAACGTCCTGACTTTC. Its translation: CASSFPRGEAFRSGANVLTF.

V gene TRBV20-1 combines with J gene TRBJ2-3; TRBD1 aligns across 10 bases. V dropped 5 bases and J dropped 1; count of bases not matched to a gene: 6. CDR3 length: 15 residues. Per the germline V gene, CDR1 is DFQATT and CDR2 is SNEGSKA (reference sequence). This chain's CDR3 is CSAQDRGSGTDTQYF. The DNA of the CDR3 is TGCAGTGCTCAGGACAGGGGGTCAGGCACAGATACGCAGTATTTT.

This chain joins TRBV10-3 and TRBJ2-5; possibly TRBD2 for D (6 bases). The V end lost 2 bases, the J end lost 1 base, and 11 bases lay between the germline ends. Germline loops: CDR1 ENHRY, CDR2 SYGVKD. The CDR3 contains 15 residues. The DNA for the CDR3 is TGTGCCATCAGTGAGCGGGACTGGTTCCAAGAGACCCAGTACTTC. It encodes CAISERDWFQETQYF.

The chain has TRBV29-1 and TRBJ1-2; 8 bases match TRBD1. The CDR3 contains 13 residues. Germline V CDR1 and CDR2: SQVTM, ANQGSEA. After removal of 0 bases from V and 8 bases from J, the junction contained 5 bases not matched to a gene. CDR3 amino acids: CSVEDPTGEGYTF. In DNA, the CDR3 is TGCAGCGTTGAAGACCCGACAGGGGAAGGCTACACCTTC.

This clonotype was found a few times. This chain uses TRBV29-1 with TRBJ2-1; the D is unclear. CDR1 SQVTM and CDR2 ANQGSEA come from the germline V gene. Trimming took 3 bases from V and 6 from J, leaving 9 bases between them. CDR3 size: 12 residues. CDR3 DNA sequence: TGCAGCGTTGAGAGGAGCTCCAATGAGCAGTTCTTC. Protein product: CSVERSSNEQFF.

The rearrangement joins TRBV6-5 to TRBJ2-4; D unresolved. The J call may not be correct, given that the DNA end is closer to TRBJ2-7. The CDR3 runs 14 residues. In germline, CDR1 is MNHEY, CDR2 SVGAGI. The CDR3 spells CASRPSPPSYEQYF. For the CDR3, the DNA is TGTGCCAGCAGGCCCTCACCCCCTTCCTACGAGCAGTACTTC.

A few counts support this clonotype. The genes are TRBV7-2 and TRBJ2-7, with 8 bases matching TRBD1. Germline assignment: CDR1 SGHTA and CDR2 FQGNSA. V gave up 5 bases and J gave up 5 bases; unmatched junction bases: 5. This CDR3 spans 13 amino acids. The CDR3 here is CASSPGTGDEQYF. The CDR3, as DNA: TGTGCCAGCAGCCCAGGGACAGGTGACGAGCAGTACTTC.